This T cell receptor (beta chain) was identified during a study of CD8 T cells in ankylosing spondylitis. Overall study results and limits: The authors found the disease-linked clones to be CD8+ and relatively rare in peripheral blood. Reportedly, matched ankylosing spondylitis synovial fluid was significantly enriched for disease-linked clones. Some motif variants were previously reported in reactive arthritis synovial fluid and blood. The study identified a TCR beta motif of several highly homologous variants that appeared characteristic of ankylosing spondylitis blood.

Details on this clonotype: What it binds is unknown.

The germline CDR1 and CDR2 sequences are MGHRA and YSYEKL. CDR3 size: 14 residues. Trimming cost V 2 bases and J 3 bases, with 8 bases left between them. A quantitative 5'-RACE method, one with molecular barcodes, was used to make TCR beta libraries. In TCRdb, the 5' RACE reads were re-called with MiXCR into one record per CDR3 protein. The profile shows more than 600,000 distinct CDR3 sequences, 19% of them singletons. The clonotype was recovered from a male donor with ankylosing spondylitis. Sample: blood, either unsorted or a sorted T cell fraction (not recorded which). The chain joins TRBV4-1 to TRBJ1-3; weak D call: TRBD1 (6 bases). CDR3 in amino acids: CASSQQGHGNTIYF. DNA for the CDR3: TGCGCCAGCAGCCAACAGGGGCATGGAAACACCATATATTTT.